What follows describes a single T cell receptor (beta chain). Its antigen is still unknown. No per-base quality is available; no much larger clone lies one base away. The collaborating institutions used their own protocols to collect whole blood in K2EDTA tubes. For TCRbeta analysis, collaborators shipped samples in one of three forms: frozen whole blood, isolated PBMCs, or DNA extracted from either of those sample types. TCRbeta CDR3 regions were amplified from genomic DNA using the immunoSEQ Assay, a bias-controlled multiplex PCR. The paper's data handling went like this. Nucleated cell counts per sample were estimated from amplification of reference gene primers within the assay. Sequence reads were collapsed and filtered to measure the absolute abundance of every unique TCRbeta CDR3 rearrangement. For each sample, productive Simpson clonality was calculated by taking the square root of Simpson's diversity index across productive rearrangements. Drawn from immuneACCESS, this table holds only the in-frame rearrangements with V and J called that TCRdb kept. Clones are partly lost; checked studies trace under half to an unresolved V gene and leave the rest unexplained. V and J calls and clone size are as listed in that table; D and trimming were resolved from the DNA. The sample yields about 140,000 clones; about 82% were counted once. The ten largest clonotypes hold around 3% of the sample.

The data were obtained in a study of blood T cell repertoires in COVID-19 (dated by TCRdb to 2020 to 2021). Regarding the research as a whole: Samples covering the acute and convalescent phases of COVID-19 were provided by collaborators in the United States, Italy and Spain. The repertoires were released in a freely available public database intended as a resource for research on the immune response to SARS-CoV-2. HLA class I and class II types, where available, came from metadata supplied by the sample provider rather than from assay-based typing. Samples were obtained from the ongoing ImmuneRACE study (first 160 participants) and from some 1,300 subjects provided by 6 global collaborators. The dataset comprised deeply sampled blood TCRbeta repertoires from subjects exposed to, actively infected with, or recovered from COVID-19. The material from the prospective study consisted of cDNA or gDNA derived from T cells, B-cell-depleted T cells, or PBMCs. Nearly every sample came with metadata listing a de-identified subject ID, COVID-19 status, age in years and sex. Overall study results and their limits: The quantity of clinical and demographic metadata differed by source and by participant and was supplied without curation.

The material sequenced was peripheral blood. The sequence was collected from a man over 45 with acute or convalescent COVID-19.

The sequence in DNA is TGTGCCAGCAGCCGGGGACTCGGCTACGAGCAGTACTTC. It translates to CASSRGLGYEQYF. The chain links TRBV27 with TRBJ2-7, with TRBD2 perhaps the D gene, on 6 matching bases. V drops 6 bases and J drops 3 bases, leaving 12 bases in between. From cysteine to phenylalanine, the CDR3 is 13 amino acids long. Only the CDR3 DNA is retained, 39 bases long and in frame from the first base. CDR1 is given as MNHEY and CDR2 as SMNVEV, both from the germline V gene (reference sequence).